The clone carrying this TCR beta chain was detected a few times. Its target is not known. The data originate from a study of response to subunit inactivated influenza vaccine. Overall study results and limits: Authors suggested few new T cells are recruited by each seasonal influenza vaccination.

TCRdb called the RT-PCR reads again in MiXCR, with one record for every CDR3 protein. The profile covers more than 450,000 distinct CDR3 sequences, with approximately 10% appearing a single time and approximately 10% taken by the ten largest. Per the germline V gene, CDR1 is SQVTM and CDR2 is ANQGSEA. The ends lost 4 bases at V and 7 bases at J; junction bases unmatched: 8. This CDR3 spans 14 amino acids. The same specimen was also included in a second study, on T cells expressing NK-cell markers. This second study says: Template switching by 5'RACE with UMIs generated the TCR beta cDNA. Seropositivity for HCMV was found in seven of the eight sequenced donors, with one seronegative. Restriction of sorting to alpha-beta TCR T cells was accomplished in several experiments using an anti-gamma-delta TCR antibody. Expanded clones of NKG2C+ T cells had an unclear HCMV specificity.

The chain carries TRBV29-1 and TRBJ2-7; TRBD2 agrees at 12 bases. The receptor comes from a man between 45 and 60 years old who received an inactivated influenza vaccine. Sequenced here: PBMCs from blood, sampled on the day of vaccination. The CDR3 protein is CSVVRLAGGGEQYF. DNA of the CDR3: TGCAGCGTTGTCCGGCTAGCGGGAGGGGGTGAGCAGTACTTC.